What follows are 3 T cell receptor beta chains derived from one specimen sequenced in a study of somatic mutations in cytotoxic T cells in rheumatoid arthritis. TCRdb's table, derived via immunoSEQ multiplex PCR, lists solely in-frame clones and lacks some. The repertoire consists of 17,000 or so clones, with about four fifths occurring once and the leading ten covering about a sixth. The specimen sequenced was CD8+ T cells sorted from blood. These receptors all come from an adult with rheumatoid arthritis.

The genes are TRBV2 and TRBJ2-5; the match to TRBD1 covers 11 bases. The end of the DNA fits TRBJ2-7 better, so the J call may be wrong. The CDR3 covers 15 residues. Germline V lookup: CDR1 SNHLY, CDR2 FYNNEI. In DNA, the CDR3 is TGTGCCAGCAGTAGCCGGGACAGGGGGGACTACGAGCAGTACTTC. This encodes CASSSRDRGDYEQYF.

The chain is built from TRBV5-1 and TRBJ2-5; maybe TRBD1 (6 bases). Germline V gene sequence: CDR1 SGHRS, CDR2 YFSETQ. The CDR3 is 16 amino acids. V dropped 0 bases and J dropped 4 bases, with 16 bases sitting between them. The CDR3 sequence is CASSLGGTPGLETQYF. The CDR3 nucleotides are TGCGCCAGCAGCTTGGGTGGGACACCTGGGTTAGAGACCCAGTACTTC.

The chain couples TRBV5-4 to TRBJ2-1; D is tentatively TRBD1 or TRBD2 (6 bases each). The CDR3 is 16 residues long. Trimming pared 0 bases from V and 5 bases from J, leaving 15 bases between. CDR1 SGHNT and CDR2 YYREEE come from the germline V gene (reference sequence). The chain's CDR3 is CASSLGGADVDNEQFF. In DNA, the CDR3 is TGTGCCAGCAGCTTGGGGGGGGCCGATGTGGACAATGAGCAGTTCTTC.